Sequencing of this T cell receptor (beta chain) was carried out in a study of cytomegalovirus exposure and HLA in healthy donors. As for the study in general: Caucasian-associated ancestry cluster membership applied to about four fifths of about 370 genotyped donors.

Broader study findings: A later analysis found common viral pathogens apparently linked to several of the most significant clusters. The authors confirmed in vitro that a few CMV-associated chains were specific for CMV antigens.

PCR amplification relied on 60 Vbeta primers (plus 13 Jbeta primers). The method was immunoSEQ multiplex PCR; TCRdb's version includes in-frame clones alone and lacks a portion of them. Found here are roughly 200,000 clones, about 70% of them singletons; the top ten hold 2.6%. Remarks on this clone: Its antigen is undetermined.

The CDR3 spans 13 residues. The germline CDR1 and CDR2 sequences are SEHNR and FQNEAQ (reference sequence). V lost 6 bases and J lost 2, with 9 bases in between. The TCR was taken from a man in his forties in good health and CMV-seropositive. This chain joins TRBV7-9 and TRBJ2-3, with D tentatively TRBD2 (6 bases). The sample comprised PBMCs. The CDR3 DNA is TGTGCCAGCAGGGCGGGGAACACAGATACGCAGTATTTT. Translation gives CASRAGNTDTQYF. The full variable domain, its missing parts supplied by reference TRBV7-9 and TRBJ2-3, is DTGVSQNPRHKITKRGQNVTFRCDPISEHNRLYWYRQTLGQGPEFLTYFQNEAQLEKSRLLSDRFSAERPKGSFSTLEIQRTEQGDSAMYLCASRAGNTDTQYFGPGTRLTVL.